This TCR beta chain derives from a study of Tregs in tolerant kidney transplant recipients. This CDR3 is 12 amino acids long. The germline gives CDR1 MNHEY, CDR2 SVGAGI. Overall study findings and caveats: The most relevant donor-specific Treg TCRbeta repertoire apparently came from expansion with activated donor B cells.

A word on this clone: Its antigen is as yet unknown. The junction does not match germline at one end; this may be a read error.

Sequenced by immunoSEQ multiplex PCR; TCRdb stores in-frame clones only, minus some. Of around 230,000 clones listed, about 80% are singletons. The sequence was obtained from a human donor in good health. Sequenced material: CD4+ T cells from blood. The chain uses TRBV6-5 and TRBJ2-7; TRBD1 matches at 8 bases. The DNA of the CDR3 is TGTGCCAGCACCGAACGTACCAGGGGGCTAAACTTC. It yields the protein CASTERTRGLNF.